Below, 29 T cell receptor beta chains from the same sample are listed, as sequenced in a study of T cell repertoires in cytomegalovirus infection. MiXCR, applied by TCRdb to the reads, yields one record per CDR3 protein. The table has approximately 750,000 distinct CDR3 sequences, under 40% seen once. The sample taken for sequencing was PBMCs. All receptors come from a human donor in good health (CMV status not recorded). Some clones in this sample may be carry-over from other donors' samples.

V usage is TRBV27 and J usage is TRBJ1-4; unclear D gene. V lost 1 base, J lost 7 bases, and 10 bases lay in between. The CDR3 spans 14 residues. The germline gives CDR1 MNHEY, CDR2 SMNVEV (reference sequence). For the CDR3, the DNA is TGTGCCAGCAGTTTATGGCGGAAAGGTGAAAAACTGTTTTTT. It encodes CASSLWRKGEKLFF. Drawing the rest from reference TRBV27 and TRBJ1-4, the complete variable domain is EAQVTQNPRYLITVTGKKLTVTCSQNMNHEYMSWYRQDPGLGLRQIYYSMNVEVTDKGDVPEGYKVSRKEKRNFPLILESPSPNQTSLYFCASSLWRKGEKLFFGSGTQLSVL.

This clonotype was picked up many times. The chain links TRBV7-6 to TRBJ1-5; possible D gene TRBD1, 5 bases. The V gene lost 7 bases and the J gene lost 6 bases, with 13 bases spanning the gap. CDR3 length: 13 residues. Looked up from germline, CDR1 is SGHVS and CDR2 is FNYEAQ. CDR3 residues: CASNPDGGQPQHF. The CDR3 DNA reads TGTGCCAGCAACCCGGACGGGGGTCAGCCCCAGCATTTT.

The rearrangement joins TRBV30 to TRBJ1-2; D might be TRBD1 (6 bases). The CDR3 covers 13 residues. CDR1 and CDR2 (germline): GTSNPN, SVGIG (reference sequence). With 3 bases removed from V and 3 bases from J, the gap between germline ends came to 11 bases. CDR3: CAWRGGQDYGYTF. Written as DNA, the CDR3 is TGTGCCTGGAGGGGGGGCCAGGACTATGGCTACACCTTC.

The chain couples TRBV2 to TRBJ2-1, with D unclear. The ends were cut back, 7 bases at V and 6 bases at J, with 22 bases in the middle. CDR3 length equals 16 residues. Germline CDR1 SNHLY, CDR2 FYNNEI. The chain's CDR3 is CASKRGRSLEGNEQFF. DNA for the CDR3: TGTGCCAGCAAGCGAGGACGGTCCCTCGAAGGCAATGAGCAGTTCTTC.

The J gene is TRBJ2-3, the V gene TRBV10-3; D perhaps matches TRBD2 (7 bases). Between the trimmed V and J ends, which lost 2 bases and 6 bases, there was a span of 12 bases. This CDR3 is built from 14 residues. Germline V gene lookup returns CDR1 ENHRY and CDR2 SYGVKD. The CDR3 nucleotides read TGTGCCATCAGTGAGGTTCCGGGGGGCGATACGCAGTATTTT. Its translation: CAISEVPGGDTQYF.

V is TRBV25-1 and J is TRBJ2-5; D is possibly TRBD2 (6 bases). CDR1 and CDR2 (germline): MGHDK, SYGVNS. Trimming took 1 base from V and 4 from J, leaving 10 bases between them. The CDR3 has 14 amino acids. The CDR3 region is CASSESREAETQYF. The CDR3, as DNA: TGTGCCAGCAGTGAATCCAGGGAGGCAGAGACCCAGTACTTC.

The rearrangement joins TRBV3-1 to TRBJ2-1; D uncertain. The germline CDR1 and CDR2 sequences are LGHDT and YNNKEL (reference sequence). CDR3 length: 12 residues. Trimming left V 5 bases short and J 10 bases short, with 12 bases between. CDR3 region: CASSFTVTEQFF. The DNA for the CDR3 is TGTGCCAGCAGCTTCACTGTGACAGAGCAGTTCTTC.

This clonotype was seen repeatedly, ten times or more. The chain links TRBV28 to TRBJ2-1; the D is unclear. Germline lookup yields CDR1 MDHEN and CDR2 SYDVKM. This CDR3 contains 16 residues. Trimming left V 5 bases short and J 0 bases short, with 14 bases between. The CDR3 coding sequence is TGTGCCAGCAGTCCCCTCCGTGACCTCTCCTACAATGAGCAGTTCTTC. As protein: CASSPLRDLSYNEQFF.

The rearrangement joins TRBV6-1 to TRBJ1-1; a weak D match, TRBD1 (5 bases). CDR3 size: 13 residues. V lost 1 base and J 3 bases, leaving 6 bases between the germline ends. Germline CDR1 and CDR2: MNHNS and SASEGT. CDR3 nucleotide sequence: TGTGCCAGCAGTGAAGTGGGGGACACTGAAGCTTTCTTT. Translation: CASSEVGDTEAFF.

V gene TRBV7-9 combines with J gene TRBJ2-1; 14 bases align to TRBD2. The V gene end was trimmed by 5 bases and the J gene end by 8 bases; junction bases not matched to a gene: 11. The CDR3 is made up of 17 amino acids. Per the germline V gene, CDR1 is SEHNR and CDR2 is FQNEAQ (reference sequence). The CDR3 DNA reads TGTGCCAGCAGCAAAGGGACTAGCGGGGGAGGGTCCGATGAGCAGTTCTTC. It is translated as CASSKGTSGGGSDEQFF. Full variable domain (outside the CDR3, taken from reference TRBV7-9 and TRBJ2-1): DTGVSQNPRHKITKRGQNVTFRCDPISEHNRLYWYRQTLGQGPEFLTYFQNEAQLEKSRLLSDRFSAERPKGSFSTLEIQRTEQGDSAMYLCASSKGTSGGGSDEQFFGPGTRLTVL.

The chain recombines TRBV15 with TRBJ1-5; possibly TRBD1 for D (6 bases). Germline values: CDR1 LNHNV, CDR2 YYDKDF (reference sequence). V lost 2 bases and J lost 7, with 18 bases in between. CDR3 size: 16 residues. CDR3 residues: CATSRPKQGSRQPQHF. The CDR3 DNA sequence: TGTGCCACCAGCAGACCAAAGCAGGGGTCAAGGCAGCCCCAGCATTTT.

V is TRBV7-9 and J is TRBJ2-3, with 11 bases aligning to TRBD2. V was pared by 2 bases and J by 3 bases, with 4 bases of the junction left unmatched. The germline gives CDR1 SEHNR, CDR2 FQNEAQ (reference sequence). The length of the CDR3 is 16 residues. In DNA, the CDR3 is TGTGCCAGCAGCTTATCGACTAGCGGGGTGACAGATACGCAGTATTTT. Translating gives CASSLSTSGVTDTQYF.

This clonotype was found a few times. The V call is TRBV4-1, the J call TRBJ1-2; D is undetermined. Trimming cost V 0 bases and J 4 bases, with 9 bases left between them. The CDR3 length is 14 residues. The germline V gene encodes CDR1 MGHRA and CDR2 YSYEKL. In DNA form, the CDR3 reads TGCGCCAGCAGCCAAGATACAGTATCCTATGGCTACACCTTC. Its protein product is CASSQDTVSYGYTF.

The chain employs TRBV19 and TRBJ1-5, with D unclear. V was clipped by 11 bases and J by 6 bases, with 14 bases between them. Per germline, CDR1 LNHDA and CDR2 SQIVND (reference sequence). The CDR3 extends over 12 amino acids. CDR3 DNA sequence: TGTGCCGGAGGGAATTCGGGTCAGCCCCAGCATTTT. This sequence encodes CAGGNSGQPQHF.

The chain uses TRBV24-1 and TRBJ2-5; D gene unclear. Per the germline V gene, CDR1 is KGHDR and CDR2 is SFDVKD. CDR3 length: 15 amino acids. Trimming took 1 base from V and 0 from J, leaving 8 bases between them. The CDR3 reads CATSDFIDHQETQYF. The CDR3 DNA is TGTGCCACCAGTGATTTTATCGATCACCAAGAGACCCAGTACTTC.

This clonotype appeared a few times. The rearrangement links TRBV5-6 to TRBJ2-2; possibly TRBD1 or TRBD2 for D (6 bases each). Between the trimmed V and J ends, which lost 4 bases and 0 bases, there was a span of 16 bases. There are 17 residues in the CDR3. Germline loops: CDR1 SGHDT, CDR2 YYEEEE. This CDR3 is CASSPKGGFANTGELFF. The CDR3 nucleotides read TGTGCCAGCAGCCCTAAGGGGGGTTTCGCGAACACCGGGGAGCTGTTTTTT. Filled out from reference TRBV5-6 and TRBJ2-2, the complete variable domain reads DAGVTQSPTHLIKTRGQQVTLRCSPKSGHDTVSWYQQALGQGPQFIFQYYEEEERQRGNFPDRFSGHQFPNYSSELNVNALLLGDSALYLCASSPKGGFANTGELFFGEGSRLTVL.

This clonotype has more than one count but fewer than ten. This CDR3 reads CASSLGDRERETQYF. The CDR3 region has the DNA TGTGCCAGCAGTTTAGGGGACAGGGAGAGAGAGACCCAGTACTTC. The J gene is TRBJ2-5, the V gene TRBV12-3 or TRBV12-4, with 9 bases fitting TRBD1. The CDR3 is 15 amino acids. V shed 1 base, J shed 4 bases, and the junction held 4 bases outside the gene matches.

The V call is TRBV6-5, the J call TRBJ1-1; 7 bases map to TRBD1. Germline V CDR1 and CDR2: MNHEY, SVGAGI. V lost 8 bases, J lost 0 bases, and 3 bases stayed unmatched. The CDR3 is 13 amino acids. CDR3 in DNA: TGTGCCAGCGGGACAGCGATGAACACTGAAGCTTTCTTT. Protein product: CASGTAMNTEAFF.

This chain uses TRBV12-3 or TRBV12-4 with TRBJ2-2, with a tentative D call TRBD1 (5 bases). V lost 5 bases to trimming and J lost 5 bases, with 12 bases between them. The CDR3 extends over 14 amino acids. The CDR3, as DNA: TGTGCCAGCAGTCAAACAGGAGCGACCGGGGAGCTGTTTTTT. Its translation is CASSQTGATGELFF.

The V and J genes are TRBV28 and TRBJ1-6; the match to TRBD1 covers 9 bases. The CDR3 is made up of 17 amino acids. V lost 6 bases to trimming and J lost 5 bases; unmatched junction nucleotides: 11. Germline lookup yields CDR1 MDHEN and CDR2 SYDVKM. The CDR3 DNA reads TGTGCCAGCAGACTTTCCACGGGACAGGGACATAATTCACCCCTCCACTTT. Translated: CASRLSTGQGHNSPLHF. The whole variable domain, remainder taken from reference TRBV28 and TRBJ1-6, is DVKVTQSSRYLVKRTGEKVFLECVQDMDHENMFWYRQDPGLGLRLIYFSYDVKMKEKGDIPEGYSVSREKKERFSLILESASTNQTSMYLCASRLSTGQGHNSPLHFGNGTRLTVT.

This clonotype was counted between two and nine times. The CDR3 nucleotides are TGTGCCAGCAGCCCTGGACAGATTATGAACACTGAAGCTTTCTTT. Encoded protein: CASSPGQIMNTEAFF. The rearrangement links TRBV6-6 to TRBJ1-1, with D tentatively TRBD1 (6 bases). This CDR3 has 15 amino acids. Germline V gene lookup returns CDR1 MNHNY and CDR2 SVGAGI (reference sequence). V was shortened by 6 bases and J by 0 bases, with 14 bases between the two germline ends.

In its sample, this clonotype was seen many times. The chain is built from TRBV7-2 and TRBJ2-5, with a weak D call TRBD1 (6 bases). The V end was cut by 5 bases, the J end by 2 bases, with 9 bases between. Germline-derived CDR1 and CDR2 are SGHTA and FQGNSA. This CDR3 has 13 amino acids. The CDR3 sequence is CASSAGQQETQYF. CDR3 nucleotides: TGTGCCAGCAGCGCCGGACAGCAAGAGACCCAGTACTTC.

V is TRBV6-4 and J is TRBJ1-5, with D uncertain. CDR1 and CDR2 (germline): MRHNA, SNTAGT. This CDR3 has 12 amino acids. V was shortened by 6 bases and J by 3 bases, with 6 bases between the two germline ends. The CDR3 loop is CASRGPNQPQHF. CDR3 DNA: TGTGCCAGCAGGGGCCCCAATCAGCCCCAGCATTTT.

V is TRBV7-6 and J is TRBJ1-1; D gene unclear. Trimming left V 4 bases short and J 7 bases short, with 16 bases between. The CDR3 totals 14 residues. CDR1 and CDR2 from the germline V gene are SGHVS and FNYEAQ. CDR3 sequence reads: CASSSTPPGGEAFF. The CDR3 DNA reads TGTGCCAGCAGCTCAACCCCCCCCGGCGGTGAAGCTTTCTTT.

This clonotype was counted ten times or more. V and J are TRBV12-3 or TRBV12-4 and TRBJ1-5; D possibly corresponds to TRBD1 (5 bases). The CDR3 runs to 13 residues. Between the trimmed V and J ends, which lost 9 bases and 3 bases, there was a span of 12 bases. This CDR3 reads CASSLTDNQPQHF. CDR3 nucleotide sequence: TGTGCCAGTTCTTTGACAGACAATCAGCCCCAGCATTTT.

This chain connects TRBV11-1 to TRBJ1-2; perhaps TRBD1 as D (6 bases). The CDR3 contains 14 residues. The V and J ends lost 5 bases and 6 bases respectively, with 16 bases between them. Per germline, CDR1 SGHAT and CDR2 FQDESV (reference sequence). Here the CDR3 reads CASSPRQGHNGYTF. The CDR3 DNA follows: TGTGCCAGCAGCCCGCGGCAGGGGCATAATGGCTACACCTTC.

In this sample, this clonotype turned up a few times. CDR3 protein: CSAREGPLHGYTF. The DNA of the CDR3 is TGCAGTGCTAGAGAGGGGCCCCTTCATGGCTACACCTTC. V and J are TRBV20-1 and TRBJ1-2; D possibly corresponds to TRBD1 (5 bases). There are 13 residues in the CDR3. CDR1 and CDR2 from the germline V gene are DFQATT and SNEGSKA (reference sequence). V lost 0 bases and J lost 6, with 11 bases in between.

In the case of this clonotype: One junction end disagrees with the germline gene, perhaps due to a read error. This chain connects TRBV15 to TRBJ1-2; 8 nucleotides agree with TRBD1. This CDR3 spans 16 amino acids. Germline CDR1 is LNHNV and CDR2 is YYDKDF (reference sequence). CDR3 nucleotide sequence: TGTGCCTCCAGCCGGGACAGGCGCGCACCAAACTATGGCTACACCTTC. Translated: CASSRDRRAPNYGYTF. Full variable domain (remainder filled in from reference TRBV15 and TRBJ1-2): DAMVIQNPRYQVTQFGKPVTLSCSQTLNHNVMYWYQQKSSQAPKLLFHYYDKDFNNEADTPDNFQSRRPNTSFCFLDIRSPGLGDTAMYLCASSRDRRAPNYGYTFGSGTRLTVV.

V and J are TRBV2 and TRBJ1-5; TRBD1 matches 9 bases. This CDR3 spans 15 amino acids. The germline V gene encodes CDR1 SNHLY and CDR2 FYNNEI. Losses at the gene ends were 3 bases for V and 8 bases for J; bases not matched to a gene: 8. As DNA, the CDR3 is TGTGCCAGCAGTGACTGGAGGACAGGGGAGGAGCCCCAGCATTTT. Amino acids: CASSDWRTGEEPQHF.